The 5 T cell receptor beta chains reported below all come from one sample, sequenced in a study of blood T cell repertoires in COVID-19 (dated by TCRdb to about 2020). The method behind the library was the immunoSEQ multiplex PCR assay. TCRdb retrieved this table from immuneACCESS and kept in-frame rearrangements only. Not all clones are present; in checked studies, unresolved V genes account for under half, and no reason is known for the remainder. Across this sample there are about 55,000 clones, with roughly four fifths seen only once. The ten largest account for 5.5% to 7% of the sample. The sequencing input was peripheral blood. The receptor set was obtained from a human donor in a cohort sampled during active or convalescent COVID-19.

The chain carries TRBV10-3 and TRBJ1-3, with a tentative D call TRBD1 (5 bases). V lost 5 bases to trimming and J lost 2 bases, with 7 bases between them. This CDR3 contains 13 residues. Looked up from germline, CDR1 is ENHRY and CDR2 is SYGVKD. The DNA of the CDR3 is TGTGCCATCAGTACAGGAACTGGAAACACCATATATTTT. It specifies CAISTGTGNTIYF.

The chain combines TRBV10-3 with TRBJ2-3; 9 positions match TRBD1. Germline CDR1 ENHRY, CDR2 SYGVKD. V shed 3 bases and J 2 bases; nucleotides not matched to a gene: 6. CDR3 length: 16 residues. CDR3 DNA sequence: TGTGCCATCAGTGAACCGGGACAGGGTACCACAGATACGCAGTATTTT. Its translation: CAISEPGQGTTDTQYF.

The chain recombines TRBV6-6 with TRBJ1-2; 7 bases agree with TRBD1. V lost 0 bases, J lost 5 bases, and 6 bases stayed unmatched. Germline-derived CDR1 and CDR2 are MNHNY and SVGAGI (reference sequence). This CDR3 is built from 15 residues. DNA of the CDR3: TGTGCCAGCAGTTACTCTACAGGGGAATCATATGGCTACACCTTC. Residues: CASSYSTGESYGYTF.

The chain joins TRBV7-3 to TRBJ2-2, with 8 bases fitting TRBD2. Trimming removed 5 bases from V and 5 bases from J; junction bases left unmatched: 10. The CDR3 covers 16 residues. From germline, CDR1 is SGHTA and CDR2 FQGTGA. The CDR3: CASSPQAGVMTGELFF. CDR3 DNA: TGTGCCAGCAGCCCCCAAGCGGGGGTCATGACCGGGGAGCTGTTTTTT.

This chain joins TRBV7-2 and TRBJ2-3, with 7 bases matching TRBD1. The CDR3 runs 15 residues. Trimming cost V 5 bases and J 4 bases; bases outside gene matches: 9. Germline V CDR1 and CDR2: SGHTA, FQGNSA. This CDR3 is CASSQEGAGADTQYF. The CDR3 nucleotides read TGTGCCAGCAGCCAAGAGGGGGCCGGGGCAGATACGCAGTATTTT. Based on the CDR3 plus reference TRBV7-2 and TRBJ2-3, the full variable domain is GAGVSQSPSNKVTEKGKDVELRCDPISGHTALYWYRQSLGQGLEFLIYFQGNSAPDKSGLPSDRFSAERTGGSVSTLTIQRTQQEDSAVYLCASSQEGAGADTQYFGPGTRLTVL.